A single sample gave rise to the 5 T cell receptor beta chains below, sequenced in a study of blood T cells in healthy people across ages. Combining a sample-barcoded 5' primer with a J-beta primer mix, a second PCR ran for about 6 to 12 cycles. One entry per CDR3 protein results from TCRdb running MiXCR on the 5' RACE reads. The sample has 380,000 or so distinct CDR3 sequences, roughly half seen once. The sample taken for sequencing was blood. The receptors shown here come from a man between 60 and 70 years old in good health.

Only a few counts were recorded for this clonotype. This rearrangement joins TRBV7-3 to TRBJ2-1; 8 bases fit TRBD1. V shed 4 bases, J shed 15 bases, and the junction held 8 bases outside the gene matches. The CDR3 contains 12 residues. The V gene's germline CDR1 is SGHTA and CDR2 FQGTGA. The CDR3 DNA follows: TGTGCCAGCAGCTCAGACAGGGGATCCCGGTTCTTC. It encodes CASSSDRGSRFF.

There are a few counts of this clonotype. The chain combines TRBV11-2 with TRBJ2-2, with a tentative D call TRBD1 (5 bases). The CDR3 has 15 residues. Trimming pared 7 bases from V and 2 bases from J, leaving 14 bases between. Germline V gene lookup returns CDR1 SGHAT and CDR2 FQNNGV. The CDR3 DNA sequence: TGTGCCAGCAACCGGGCAGGGTTAAACACCGGGGAGCTGTTTTTT. Translated, it gives CASNRAGLNTGELFF.

The CDR3: CASSLQGWGETQYF. DNA for the CDR3: TGTGCCAGCAGCCTACAGGGTTGGGGAGAGACCCAGTACTTC. The chain joins TRBV5-5 to TRBJ2-5; a possible D gene is TRBD1 (6 bases). Germline V gives CDR1 SGHKS, CDR2 YYEKEE (reference sequence). The CDR3 is made up of 14 amino acids. Trimming pared 4 bases from V and 4 bases from J, leaving 14 bases between. Based on the CDR3 plus reference TRBV5-5 and TRBJ2-5, the full variable domain is DAGVTQSPTHLIKTRGQQVTLRCSPISGHKSVSWYQQVLGQGPQFIFQYYEKEERGRGNFPDRFSARQFPNYSSELNVNALLLGDSALYLCASSLQGWGETQYFGPGTRLLVL.

This clonotype has more than one count but fewer than ten. CDR3 sequence reads: CASSEEGGSSNEQFF. Here the CDR3 DNA reads TGTGCCAGCAGTGAAGAGGGTGGGAGTTCGAATGAGCAGTTCTTC. The chain recombines TRBV6-1 with TRBJ2-1; a possible D gene is TRBD2 (5 bases). V lost 1 base, J lost 7 bases, and 14 bases lay in between. Per the germline V gene, CDR1 is MNHNS and CDR2 is SASEGT. The CDR3 is 15 amino acids.

This sequence joins TRBV10-3 and TRBJ2-3; D gene ambiguous. Between the trimmed V and J ends, which lost 5 bases and 4 bases, there was a span of 10 bases. The CDR3 runs 13 residues. CDR1 is ENHRY and CDR2 is SYGVKD in the germline V gene. As DNA, the CDR3 is TGTGCCATCAGTCAAAACAATCCAGATACGCAGTATTTT. Translation: CAISQNNPDTQYF.